This T cell receptor beta chain was identified during a study of regulatory T cells in long-lasting Graves disease. Germline V gives CDR1 SNHLY, CDR2 FYNNEI. The V segment lost 11 bases and the J segment 6 bases; nucleotides outside the gene matches: 15. CDR3 size: 15 residues. This clonotype was seen many times. Its antigen is not known. Assembly of TCR beta libraries relied on iRepertoire HTBI primers together with Arm-PCR of CDR3 regions. TCRdb re-called the multiplex PCR reads through MiXCR, storing one row per CDR3 protein. The data contain some 240,000 distinct CDR3 sequences, roughly 19% of them seen just once; the ten biggest clones take up about 11%. Study conclusions and caveats: TRBV28 was favored in persistent disease, as were TRBJ1-2 and TRBJ2-5.

As for time point: newly diagnosed GD, antithyroid drugs for less than 3 months. RNA isolated from PBMCs was used to make the TCR library. The data also belong to a second study, concerning T cells in Graves' hyperthyroidism and ophthalmopathy. That report adds: The diagnoses drew upon clinical symptoms, serum thyroxine and TRAb, thyroid ultrasound and orbital computed tomography. Initially, a first-round RT-PCR of the TCR CDR3 employed the HTBI primer set.

Source: peripheral blood mononuclear cells (PBMCs), taken at new diagnosis, from a patient treated with antithyroid drugs. The J gene is TRBJ1-5, the V gene TRBV2; 8 bases fit TRBD1. The TCR was taken from a woman aged 30 to 39 with Graves disease. The CDR3 DNA sequence: TGTGCCTCTTCCAGCTTTACAGGGGGAGGTCAGCCCCAGCATTTT. This translates into CASSSFTGGGQPQHF.